Listed below are T cell receptor beta chains from one sample, sequenced in a study of OX40 agonist ivuxolimab in advanced cancers. Sequencing was performed with immunoSEQ multiplex PCR; in TCRdb, only in-frame clones are kept and a portion is missing. This repertoire shows about 89,000 clones, roughly 93% found once; its top ten account for around 0.28%. The starting material was CD4+ or CD8+ T cells sorted from blood, obtained in a trial of the OX40 agonist ivuxolimab. Receptors were obtained from an adult with an advanced solid tumor such as melanoma, head and neck, liver or kidney cancer. CDR3s include the opening cysteine and the closing phenylalanine or tryptophan. The order of the fields is CDR3 protein, CDR3 DNA, clone size, J gene, D gene, V gene. The D gene is left open where the match is weak. Clone sizes are given selectively: once, few, many, or a class where the clone is expanded.

CDR3 protein: CASRFGDDSNQPQHF
CDR3 DNA: TGCGCCAGCAGATTCGGGGACGATAGCAATCAGCCCCAGCATTTT
clone size: once
J gene: TRBJ1-5
D gene: .
V gene: TRBV5-1

CDR3 protein: CASSPGGGILGGYTF
CDR3 DNA: TGTGCCAGCTCCCCGGGGGGTGGAATCCTTGGTGGCTACACCTTC
clone size: .
J gene: TRBJ1-2
D gene: .
V gene: TRBV6-1

CDR3 protein: CAWSAWGGLLNQPQHF
CDR3 DNA: TGTGCCTGGTCTGCCTGGGGGGGTTTACTGAATCAGCCCCAGCATTTT
clone size: once
J gene: TRBJ1-5
D gene: .
V gene: TRBV30

CDR3 protein: CASSTGAQGNYGYTF
CDR3 DNA: TGTGCCAGCTCTACGGGGGCGCAGGGAAACTATGGCTACACCTTC
clone size: .
J gene: TRBJ1-2
D gene: .
V gene: TRBV18

CDR3 protein: CASSLFARSGELFF
CDR3 DNA: TGTGCCAGCAGCTTATTCGCCAGGTCGGGGGAGCTGTTTTTT
clone size: .
J gene: TRBJ2-2
D gene: .
V gene: TRBV7-2

CDR3 protein: CASRGTSTDTQYF
CDR3 DNA: TGTGCCAGCAGAGGAACTAGCACAGATACGCAGTATTTT
clone size: .
J gene: TRBJ2-3
D gene: .
V gene: TRBV6-5

CDR3 protein: CSALGTDTQYF
CDR3 DNA: TGCAGTGCCCTAGGTACAGATACGCAGTATTTT
clone size: .
J gene: TRBJ2-3
D gene: .
V gene: TRBV20-1

CDR3 protein: CASSPLTGRGTEAFF
CDR3 DNA: TGTGCCAGCAGCCCCCTGACAGGGAGAGGAACTGAAGCTTTCTTT
clone size: .
J gene: TRBJ1-1
D gene: TRBD1
V gene: TRBV4-2

CDR3 protein: CAWSVRTSDSYEQYF
CDR3 DNA: TGTGCCTGGAGTGTACGGACTAGCGACTCCTACGAGCAGTACTTC
clone size: .
J gene: TRBJ2-7
D gene: TRBD2
V gene: TRBV30

CDR3 protein: CASFGKGAGNTIYF
CDR3 DNA: TGTGCCTCCTTCGGGAAGGGAGCTGGAAACACCATATATTTT
clone size: .
J gene: TRBJ1-3
D gene: .
V gene: TRBV30

CDR3 protein: CSASRGNEAFF
CDR3 DNA: TGCAGTGCTAGTCGGGGGAACGAAGCTTTCTTT
clone size: .
J gene: TRBJ1-1
D gene: .
V gene: TRBV20-1

CDR3 protein: CASSPLGGLYEQYF
CDR3 DNA: TGTGCCAGCTCACCACTGGGGGGCCTCTACGAGCAGTACTTC
clone size: .
J gene: TRBJ2-7
D gene: .
V gene: TRBV18

CDR3 protein: CASSQWDGNQPQHF
CDR3 DNA: TGTGCCAGCAGCCAATGGGACGGCAATCAGCCCCAGCATTTT
clone size: .
J gene: TRBJ1-5
D gene: .
V gene: TRBV4-2

CDR3 protein: CASSLEGFQPQHF
CDR3 DNA: TGTGCCAGCAGCTTAGAAGGGTTTCAGCCCCAGCATTTT
clone size: .
J gene: TRBJ1-5
D gene: .
V gene: TRBV11-2

CDR3 protein: CASSLALNEQFF
CDR3 DNA: TGCGCCAGCAGCTTGGCCCTCAATGAGCAGTTCTTC
clone size: .
J gene: TRBJ2-1
D gene: .
V gene: TRBV5-1

CDR3 protein: CASSATSGNTEAFF
CDR3 DNA: TGCGCCAGCAGCGCGACCTCAGGGAACACTGAAGCTTTCTTT
clone size: .
J gene: TRBJ1-1
D gene: .
V gene: TRBV5-1

CDR3 protein: CAIARTENTEAFF
CDR3 DNA: TGTGCCATAGCAAGGACAGAGAACACTGAAGCTTTCTTT
clone size: .
J gene: TRBJ1-1
D gene: .
V gene: TRBV10-3

CDR3 protein: CSAAFYTGEQYF
CDR3 DNA: TGCAGCGCCGCCTTTTATACGGGTGAGCAGTACTTC
clone size: .
J gene: TRBJ2-7
D gene: .
V gene: TRBV29-1

CDR3 protein: CASSITASLTQYF
CDR3 DNA: TGTGCCAGTAGTATAACAGCTAGCTTAACCCAGTACTTC
clone size: .
J gene: TRBJ2-5
D gene: .
V gene: TRBV19

CDR3 protein: CASSVTTGGTEAFF
CDR3 DNA: TGTGCCAGCAGCGTCACCACGGGGGGCACTGAAGCTTTCTTT
clone size: .
J gene: TRBJ1-1
D gene: .
V gene: TRBV9

CDR3 protein: CASSRETATEAFF
CDR3 DNA: TGTGCCAGCAGTCGCGAGACGGCAACTGAAGCTTTCTTT
clone size: .
J gene: TRBJ1-1
D gene: .
V gene: TRBV2

CDR3 protein: CASSLRTGMNEQFF
CDR3 DNA: TGTGCCAGCAGTTTACGGACAGGAATGAATGAGCAGTTCTTC
clone size: .
J gene: TRBJ2-1
D gene: TRBD1
V gene: TRBV27

CDR3 protein: CASSQERPGLVKNIQYF
CDR3 DNA: TGCGCCAGCAGCCAAGAGCGGCCGGGGCTGGTCAAAAACATTCAGTACTTC
clone size: .
J gene: TRBJ2-4
D gene: .
V gene: TRBV4-3

CDR3 protein: CASSQGLAGGGETQYF
CDR3 DNA: TGCGCCAGCAGCCAGGGTCTAGCGGGGGGCGGGGAGACCCAGTACTTC
clone size: .
J gene: TRBJ2-5
D gene: TRBD2
V gene: TRBV4-1

CDR3 protein: CASSQGQGSYSPLHF
CDR3 DNA: TGCGCCAGCAGCCAGGGACAGGGGAGTTATTCACCCCTCCACTTT
clone size: .
J gene: TRBJ1-6
D gene: TRBD1
V gene: TRBV4-1

CDR3 protein: CASSLRSGAAEKLFF
CDR3 DNA: TGTGCCAGCAGCCTCCGATCGGGAGCAGCTGAAAAACTGTTTTTT
clone size: .
J gene: TRBJ1-4
D gene: .
V gene: TRBV7-8

CDR3 protein: CASSEPPVFEHETQYF
CDR3 DNA: TGTGCCAGCAGTGAACCTCCCGTTTTTGAACACGAGACCCAGTACTTC
clone size: .
J gene: TRBJ2-5
D gene: .
V gene: TRBV2

CDR3 protein: CAWSVWETQYF
CDR3 DNA: TGTGCCTGGAGTGTTTGGGAGACCCAGTACTTC
clone size: once
J gene: TRBJ2-5
D gene: .
V gene: TRBV30

CDR3 protein: CASSPAEDTQYF
CDR3 DNA: TGTGCCAGCAGCCCCGCGGAAGATACGCAGTATTTT
clone size: .
J gene: TRBJ2-3
D gene: .
V gene: TRBV6-6

CDR3 protein: CAHGLAGHNEQFF
CDR3 DNA: TGTGCCCATGGACTAGCGGGACACAATGAGCAGTTCTTC
clone size: .
J gene: TRBJ2-1
D gene: TRBD2
V gene: TRBV30

CDR3 protein: CASSTGPQETQYF
CDR3 DNA: TGCGCCAGCAGCACGGGCCCACAAGAGACCCAGTACTTC
clone size: .
J gene: TRBJ2-5
D gene: .
V gene: TRBV5-1

CDR3 protein: CASGTRTGTGNIQYF
CDR3 DNA: TGTGCCAGCGGAACCCGAACCGGGACAGGAAACATTCAGTACTTC
clone size: .
J gene: TRBJ2-4
D gene: TRBD1
V gene: TRBV6-5

CDR3 protein: CASSEPDFQETQYF
CDR3 DNA: TGTGCCAGCAGTGAACCGGACTTCCAAGAGACCCAGTACTTC
clone size: .
J gene: TRBJ2-5
D gene: .
V gene: TRBV25-1

CDR3 protein: CASSRTTTDTQYF
CDR3 DNA: TGTGCCAGCAGCAGGACTACCACAGATACGCAGTATTTT
clone size: .
J gene: TRBJ2-3
D gene: .
V gene: TRBV7-3

CDR3 protein: CASSQGSGTSYNEQFF
CDR3 DNA: TGCGCCAGCAGCCAGGGATCCGGGACTTCCTACAATGAGCAGTTCTTC
clone size: .
J gene: TRBJ2-1
D gene: .
V gene: TRBV4-3

CDR3 protein: CASSSGQHNSPLHF
CDR3 DNA: TGTGCCAGCAGCTCGGGACAGCATAATTCACCCCTCCACTTT
clone size: .
J gene: TRBJ1-6
D gene: TRBD1
V gene: TRBV7-2

CDR3 protein: CASRRQGALGGYTF
CDR3 DNA: TGTGCCAGCAGGAGACAGGGGGCGCTGGGAGGCTACACCTTC
clone size: .
J gene: TRBJ1-2
D gene: TRBD1
V gene: TRBV27

CDR3 protein: CASSQFYRGLSEQFF
CDR3 DNA: TGCGCCAGCAGCCAGTTTTACAGGGGGCTGAGCGAGCAGTTCTTC
clone size: .
J gene: TRBJ2-1
D gene: TRBD1
V gene: TRBV4-3

CDR3 protein: CASQGTDSGNTIYF
CDR3 DNA: TGCGCCAGCCAAGGGACGGACTCTGGAAACACCATATATTTT
clone size: once
J gene: TRBJ1-3
D gene: .
V gene: TRBV5-1

CDR3 protein: CASSLGQGNYGYTF
CDR3 DNA: TGTGCCAGCAGCCTCGGACAGGGCAACTATGGCTACACCTTC
clone size: .
J gene: TRBJ1-2
D gene: TRBD1
V gene: TRBV6-6

CDR3 protein: CASSPIAGVTDTQYF
CDR3 DNA: TGTGCCAGCAGCCCTATAGCGGGAGTCACAGATACGCAGTATTTT
clone size: .
J gene: TRBJ2-3
D gene: TRBD2
V gene: TRBV7-3

CDR3 protein: CAWSKTLSGSPLHF
CDR3 DNA: TGTGCCTGGAGTAAGACCCTGTCGGGTTCACCCCTCCACTTT
clone size: .
J gene: TRBJ1-6
D gene: .
V gene: TRBV30

CDR3 protein: CAWSVGPLQETQYF
CDR3 DNA: TGTGCCTGGAGTGTTGGGCCATTGCAAGAGACCCAGTACTTC
clone size: .
J gene: TRBJ2-5
D gene: .
V gene: TRBV30

CDR3 protein: CASSSDGSSGANVLTF
CDR3 DNA: TGTGCCAGCAGCTCCGACGGTAGCTCTGGGGCCAACGTCCTGACTTTC
clone size: .
J gene: TRBJ2-6
D gene: .
V gene: TRBV11-3

CDR3 protein: CASRPDPGVGNEKLFF
CDR3 DNA: TGTGCCAGCAGGCCCGATCCAGGGGTAGGGAATGAAAAACTGTTTTTT
clone size: .
J gene: TRBJ1-4
D gene: .
V gene: TRBV28

CDR3 protein: CASSKTGQGVADTQYF
CDR3 DNA: TGTGCCAGCAGCAAGACGGGGCAGGGGGTGGCAGATACGCAGTATTTT
clone size: .
J gene: TRBJ2-3
D gene: TRBD1
V gene: TRBV7-9

CDR3 protein: CASSQEGGRGTQYF
CDR3 DNA: TGCGCCAGCAGCCAAGAGGGGGGGCGCGGTACGCAGTATTTT
clone size: .
J gene: TRBJ2-3
D gene: .
V gene: TRBV4-1

CDR3 protein: CASSWTGNYGYTF
CDR3 DNA: TGTGCCAGCAGTTGGACGGGGAACTATGGCTACACCTTC
clone size: .
J gene: TRBJ1-2
D gene: .
V gene: TRBV28

CDR3 protein: CASSLGGPYNEQFF
CDR3 DNA: TGTGCCAGCAGCTTGGGGGGGCCCTACAATGAGCAGTTCTTC
clone size: .
J gene: TRBJ2-1
D gene: .
V gene: TRBV7-6

CDR3 protein: CASSPRDGRSGANVLTF
CDR3 DNA: TGTGCCAGCAGCCCCCGGGACGGACGCTCTGGGGCCAACGTCCTGACTTTC
clone size: .
J gene: TRBJ2-6
D gene: .
V gene: TRBV16

CDR3 protein: CASRLGPYQETQYF
CDR3 DNA: TGTGCCAGCAGACTCGGGCCCTACCAAGAGACCCAGTACTTC
clone size: .
J gene: TRBJ2-5
D gene: .
V gene: TRBV6-1

CDR3 protein: CASSSGTGTYEQYF
CDR3 DNA: TGCGCCAGCAGCTCCGGGACAGGGACCTACGAGCAGTACTTC
clone size: once
J gene: TRBJ2-7
D gene: TRBD1
V gene: TRBV5-1

CDR3 protein: CASSRLYRGVETQYF
CDR3 DNA: TGCGCCAGCAGCCGTCTGTATAGGGGAGTTGAGACCCAGTACTTC
clone size: .
J gene: TRBJ2-5
D gene: .
V gene: TRBV4-3

CDR3 protein: CASSYGDTQYF
CDR3 DNA: TGTGCCAGCAGTTACGGAGATACGCAGTATTTT
clone size: .
J gene: TRBJ2-3
D gene: .
V gene: TRBV6-5

CDR3 protein: CASTRGGSPTDTQYF
CDR3 DNA: TGTGCCAGCACTCGGGGGGGATCGCCCACAGATACGCAGTATTTT
clone size: .
J gene: TRBJ2-3
D gene: TRBD2
V gene: TRBV28

CDR3 protein: CASSLAAKNIQYF
CDR3 DNA: TGTGCCAGCAGCTTAGCGGCCAAAAACATTCAGTACTTC
clone size: once
J gene: TRBJ2-4
D gene: .
V gene: TRBV7-2

CDR3 protein: CASSPSRGPNNYGYTF
CDR3 DNA: TGTGCCAGCTCACCGAGCAGGGGGCCCAATAACTATGGCTACACCTTC
clone size: .
J gene: TRBJ1-2
D gene: TRBD1
V gene: TRBV18

CDR3 protein: CASSGTGGLYYNSPLHF
CDR3 DNA: TGTGCCTCTTCCGGGACAGGGGGCCTCTATTATAATTCACCCCTCCACTTT
clone size: .
J gene: TRBJ1-6
D gene: TRBD1
V gene: TRBV30